One and the same sample provided the 3 T cell receptor beta chains below, sequenced in a study of beta chain features in type 1 diabetes. Isolated RNA was reverse transcribed in full, so expressed TCRB transcripts were sequenced. The assay was immunoSEQ multiplex PCR, and TCRdb's table has in-frame clones only and misses some. The sample consists of some 410,000 clones, approximately 13% of them appearing once. The specimen was naive CD4+ T cells from blood. The receptors here all came from a man aged 30-40 years in good health.

The chain uses TRBV9 and TRBJ1-3; D unresolved. Germline V gives CDR1 SGDLS, CDR2 YYNGEE. CDR3 length: 14 residues. The germline V and J ends were trimmed by 4 bases and 3 bases, with 11 bases remaining between them. CDR3 nucleotides: TGTGCCAGCAGCTCCATAAGCAATGGAAACACCATATATTTT. Translated, it gives CASSSISNGNTIYF.

Only a few counts were recorded for this clone. This chain links TRBV28 with TRBJ1-6; no firm D call. The CDR3 contains 13 residues. Germline V CDR1 and CDR2: MDHEN, SYDVKM. Trimming left V 3 bases short and J 6 bases short, with 6 bases between. This chain's CDR3 is CASSLFSNSPLHF. The CDR3 bases are TGTGCCAGCAGTTTGTTCAGTAATTCACCCCTCCACTTT.

The rearrangement joins TRBV9 to TRBJ2-3; 10 bases are a match to TRBD1. The CDR3 contains 15 residues. Germline CDR1 and CDR2: SGDLS and YYNGEE. Trimming at V came to 4 bases and at J to 4 bases, leaving 6 bases not matched to a gene. The CDR3 nucleotides are TGTGCCAGCAGCACCCTGGGACAGGGGTCAGATACGCAGTATTTT. This encodes CASSTLGQGSDTQYF.